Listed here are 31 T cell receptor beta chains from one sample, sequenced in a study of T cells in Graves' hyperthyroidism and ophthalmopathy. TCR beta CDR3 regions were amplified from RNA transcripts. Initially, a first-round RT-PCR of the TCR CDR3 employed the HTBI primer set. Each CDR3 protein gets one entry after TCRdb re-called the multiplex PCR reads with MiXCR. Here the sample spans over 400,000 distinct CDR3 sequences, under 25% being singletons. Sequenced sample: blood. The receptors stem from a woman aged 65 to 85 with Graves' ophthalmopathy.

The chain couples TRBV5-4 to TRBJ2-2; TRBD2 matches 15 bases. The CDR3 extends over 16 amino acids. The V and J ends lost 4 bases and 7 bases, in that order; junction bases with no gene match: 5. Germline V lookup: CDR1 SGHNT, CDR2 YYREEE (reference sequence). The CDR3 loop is CASSRTSGRAVGELFF. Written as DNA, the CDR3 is TGTGCCAGCAGCCGGACTAGCGGGAGGGCCGTCGGGGAGCTGTTTTTT.

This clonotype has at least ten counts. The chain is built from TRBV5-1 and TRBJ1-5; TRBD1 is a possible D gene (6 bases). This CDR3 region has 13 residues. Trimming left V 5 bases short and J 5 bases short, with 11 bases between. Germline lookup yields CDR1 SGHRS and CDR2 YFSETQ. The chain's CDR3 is CASRQGFDQPQHF. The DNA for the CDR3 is TGCGCCAGCAGACAGGGCTTCGATCAGCCCCAGCATTTT.

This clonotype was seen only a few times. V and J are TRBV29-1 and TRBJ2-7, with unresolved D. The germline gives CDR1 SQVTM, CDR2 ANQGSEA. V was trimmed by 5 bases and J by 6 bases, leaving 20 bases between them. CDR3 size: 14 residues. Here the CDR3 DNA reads TGCAGCGTTCTCTCCCGGGTACCCCGCCTCGAGCAGTACTTC. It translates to CSVLSRVPRLEQYF.

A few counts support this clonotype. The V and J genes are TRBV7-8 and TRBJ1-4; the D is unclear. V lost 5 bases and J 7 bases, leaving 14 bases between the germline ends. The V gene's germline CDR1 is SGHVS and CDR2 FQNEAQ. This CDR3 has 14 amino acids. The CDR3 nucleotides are TGTGCCAGCAGCCCCGGGCGGGGTAGTGAAAAACTGTTTTTT. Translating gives CASSPGRGSEKLFF.

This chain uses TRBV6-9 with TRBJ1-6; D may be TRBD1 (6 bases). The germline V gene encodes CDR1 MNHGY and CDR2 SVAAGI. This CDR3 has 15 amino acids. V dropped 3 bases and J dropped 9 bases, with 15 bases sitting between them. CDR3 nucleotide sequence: TGTGCCAGCAGTTACGGCCCCGGGGGCCTTTCACCCCTCCACTTT. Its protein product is CASSYGPGGLSPLHF.

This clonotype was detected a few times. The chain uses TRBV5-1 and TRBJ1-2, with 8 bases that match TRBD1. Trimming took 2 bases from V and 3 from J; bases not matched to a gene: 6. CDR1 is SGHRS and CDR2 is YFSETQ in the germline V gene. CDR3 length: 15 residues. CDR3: CASSLGQTGDYGYTF. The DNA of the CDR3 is TGCGCCAGCAGCTTAGGTCAGACAGGGGACTATGGCTACACCTTC.

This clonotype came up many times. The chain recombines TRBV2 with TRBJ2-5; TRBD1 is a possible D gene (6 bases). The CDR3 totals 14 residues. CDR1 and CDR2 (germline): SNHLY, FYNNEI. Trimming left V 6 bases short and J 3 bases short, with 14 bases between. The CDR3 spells CASRASGTKETQYF. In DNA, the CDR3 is TGTGCCAGCAGGGCCTCCGGGACAAAAGAGACCCAGTACTTC. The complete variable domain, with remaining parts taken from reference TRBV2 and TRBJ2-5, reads EPEVTQTPSHQVTQMGQEVILRCVPISNHLYFYWYRQILGQKVEFLVSFYNNEISEKSEIFDDQFSVERPDGSNFTLKIRSTKLEDSAMYFCASRASGTKETQYFGPGTRLLVL.

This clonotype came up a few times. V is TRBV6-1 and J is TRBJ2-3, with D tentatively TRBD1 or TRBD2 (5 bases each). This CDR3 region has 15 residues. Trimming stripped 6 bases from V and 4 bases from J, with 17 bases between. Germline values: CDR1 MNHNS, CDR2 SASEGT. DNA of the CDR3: TGTGCCAGCAGCCGGGACCCCCAGGCTTCAGATACGCAGTATTTT. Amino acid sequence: CASSRDPQASDTQYF.

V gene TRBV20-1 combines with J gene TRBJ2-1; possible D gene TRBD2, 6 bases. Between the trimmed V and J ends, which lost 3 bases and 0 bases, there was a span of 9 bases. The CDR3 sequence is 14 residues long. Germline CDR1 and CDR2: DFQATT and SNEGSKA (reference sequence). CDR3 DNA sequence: TGCAGTGCTAGCGGGAGAGGCTCCTACAATGAGCAGTTCTTC. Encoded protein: CSASGRGSYNEQFF.

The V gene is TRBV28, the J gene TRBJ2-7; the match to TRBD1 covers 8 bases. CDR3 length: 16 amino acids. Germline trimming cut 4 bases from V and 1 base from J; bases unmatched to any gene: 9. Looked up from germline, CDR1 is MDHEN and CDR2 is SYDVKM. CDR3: CASSWRTQGGSYEQYF. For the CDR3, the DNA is TGTGCCAGCAGTTGGCGCACACAGGGGGGATCCTACGAGCAGTACTTC.

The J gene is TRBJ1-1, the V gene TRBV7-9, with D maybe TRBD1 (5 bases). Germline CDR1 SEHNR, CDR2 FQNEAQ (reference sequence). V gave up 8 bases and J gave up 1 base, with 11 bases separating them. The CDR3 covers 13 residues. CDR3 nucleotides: TGTGCCAGCCGGGGGGGGAGGAACACTGAAGCTTTCTTT. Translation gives CASRGGRNTEAFF.

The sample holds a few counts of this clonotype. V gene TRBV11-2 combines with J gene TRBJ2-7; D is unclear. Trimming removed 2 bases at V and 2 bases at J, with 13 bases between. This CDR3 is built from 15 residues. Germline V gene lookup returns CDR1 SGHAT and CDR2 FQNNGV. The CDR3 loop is CASSLLLKSPYEQYF. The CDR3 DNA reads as TGTGCCAGCAGCTTACTATTAAAATCTCCCTACGAGCAGTACTTC.

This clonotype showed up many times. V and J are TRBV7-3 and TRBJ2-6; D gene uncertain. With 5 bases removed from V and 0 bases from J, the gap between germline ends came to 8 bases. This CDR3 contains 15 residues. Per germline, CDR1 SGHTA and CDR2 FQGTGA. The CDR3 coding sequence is TGTGCCAGCAGCCCCTGGGACTCTGGGGCCAACGTCCTGACTTTC. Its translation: CASSPWDSGANVLTF.

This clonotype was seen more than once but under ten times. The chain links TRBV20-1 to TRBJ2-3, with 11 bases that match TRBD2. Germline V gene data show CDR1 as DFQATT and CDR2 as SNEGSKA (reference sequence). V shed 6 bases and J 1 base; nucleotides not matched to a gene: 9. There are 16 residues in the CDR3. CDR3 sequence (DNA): TGCAGTGCGAGTGGGATGGGACTAGCGGGCACAGATACGCAGTATTTT. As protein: CSASGMGLAGTDTQYF.

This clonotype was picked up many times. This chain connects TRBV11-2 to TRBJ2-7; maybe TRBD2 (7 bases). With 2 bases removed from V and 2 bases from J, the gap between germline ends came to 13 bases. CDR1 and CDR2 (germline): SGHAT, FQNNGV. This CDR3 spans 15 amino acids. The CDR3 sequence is CASSLPSGTTYEQYF. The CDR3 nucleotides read TGTGCCAGCAGCTTACCCAGCGGGACAACCTACGAGCAGTACTTC.

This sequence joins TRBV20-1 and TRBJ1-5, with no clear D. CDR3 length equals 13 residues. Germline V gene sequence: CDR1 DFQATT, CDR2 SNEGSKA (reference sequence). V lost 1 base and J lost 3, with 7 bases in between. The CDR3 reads CSARGGLNQPQHF. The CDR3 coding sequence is TGCAGTGCTAGAGGAGGGCTCAATCAGCCCCAGCATTTT.

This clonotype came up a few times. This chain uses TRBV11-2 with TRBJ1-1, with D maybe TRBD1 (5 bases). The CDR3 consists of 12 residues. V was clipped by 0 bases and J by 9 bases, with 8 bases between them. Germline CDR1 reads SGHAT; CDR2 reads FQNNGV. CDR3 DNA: TGTGCCAGCAGCTTAGATGGGGGGAAAGCTTTCTTT. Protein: CASSLDGGKAFF.

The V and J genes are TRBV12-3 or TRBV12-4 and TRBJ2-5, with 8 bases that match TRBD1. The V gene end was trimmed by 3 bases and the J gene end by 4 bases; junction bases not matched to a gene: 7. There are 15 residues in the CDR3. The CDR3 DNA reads TGTGCCAGCAGTTTCGTCAGGGGGCTGGGAGAGACCCAGTACTTC. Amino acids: CASSFVRGLGETQYF.

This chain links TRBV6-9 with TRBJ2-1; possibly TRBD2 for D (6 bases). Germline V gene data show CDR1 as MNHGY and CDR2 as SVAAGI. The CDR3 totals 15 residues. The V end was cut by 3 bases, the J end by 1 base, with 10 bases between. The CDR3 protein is CASSYAGGSYNEQFF. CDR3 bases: TGTGCCAGCAGTTACGCCGGGGGTTCCTACAATGAGCAGTTCTTC.

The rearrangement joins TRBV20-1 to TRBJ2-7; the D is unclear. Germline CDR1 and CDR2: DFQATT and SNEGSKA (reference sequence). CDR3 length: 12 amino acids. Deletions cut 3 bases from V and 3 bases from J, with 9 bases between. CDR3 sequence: CSARSDHYEQYF. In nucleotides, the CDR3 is TGCAGTGCTAGGAGTGACCACTACGAGCAGTACTTC.

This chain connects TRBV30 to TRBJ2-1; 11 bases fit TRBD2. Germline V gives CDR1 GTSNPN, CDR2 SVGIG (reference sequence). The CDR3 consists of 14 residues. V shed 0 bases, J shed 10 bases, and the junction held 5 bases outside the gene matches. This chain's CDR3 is CAWSVLAGAGEQFF. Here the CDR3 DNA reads TGTGCCTGGAGTGTACTAGCGGGAGCGGGGGAGCAGTTCTTC. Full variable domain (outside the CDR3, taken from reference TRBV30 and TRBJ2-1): SQTIHQWPATLVQPVGSPLSLECTVEGTSNPNLYWYRQAAGRGLQLLFYSVGIGQISSEVPQNLSASRPQDRQFILSSKKLLLSDSGFYLCAWSVLAGAGEQFFGPGTRLTVL.

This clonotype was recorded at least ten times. The CDR3 bases are TGTGCCAGCAGGATTAGTGTGGACACTGAAGCTTTCTTT. Its protein product is CASRISVDTEAFF. This chain joins TRBV6-1 and TRBJ1-1; D uncertain. In germline, CDR1 is MNHNS, CDR2 SASEGT. The CDR3 runs to 13 residues. V was trimmed by 6 bases and J by 3 bases, leaving 11 bases between them.

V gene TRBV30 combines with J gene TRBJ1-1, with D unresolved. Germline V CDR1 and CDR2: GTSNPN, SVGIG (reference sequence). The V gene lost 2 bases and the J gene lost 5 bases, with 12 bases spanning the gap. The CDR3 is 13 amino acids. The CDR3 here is CAWSPLRGTEAFF. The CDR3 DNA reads TGTGCCTGGAGTCCCCTTCGCGGTACTGAAGCTTTCTTT.

The CDR3, as DNA: TGTGCCAGCCGGACGTCCATGGGAAACACCATATATTTT. Translation gives CASRTSMGNTIYF. The gene calls are TRBV27 and TRBJ1-3; no reliable D call. V lost 8 bases and J lost 4, with 12 bases in between. The CDR3 contains 13 residues. Germline V gene data show CDR1 as MNHEY and CDR2 as SMNVEV (reference sequence).

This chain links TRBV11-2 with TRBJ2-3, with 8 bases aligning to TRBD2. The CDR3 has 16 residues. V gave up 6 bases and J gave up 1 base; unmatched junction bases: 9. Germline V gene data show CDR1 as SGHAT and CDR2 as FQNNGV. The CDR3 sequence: CASSYGSAGGTDTQYF. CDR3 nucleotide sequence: TGTGCCAGCAGTTACGGCTCAGCGGGAGGCACAGATACGCAGTATTTT.

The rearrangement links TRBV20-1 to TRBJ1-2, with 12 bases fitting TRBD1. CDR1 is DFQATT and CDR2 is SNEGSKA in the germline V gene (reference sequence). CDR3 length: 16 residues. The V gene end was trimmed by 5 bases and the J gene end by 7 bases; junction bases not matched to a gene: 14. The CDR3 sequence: CSARNPGQGALFGYTF. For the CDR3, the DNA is TGCAGTGCTCGGAACCCGGGACAGGGGGCGCTTTTTGGCTACACCTTC.

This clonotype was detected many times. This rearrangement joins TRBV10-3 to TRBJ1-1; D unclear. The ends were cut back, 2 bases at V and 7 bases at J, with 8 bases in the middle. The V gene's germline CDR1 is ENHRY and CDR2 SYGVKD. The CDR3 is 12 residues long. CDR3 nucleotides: TGTGCCATCAGTGAGCAGGCGGATGAAGCTTTCTTT. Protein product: CAISEQADEAFF.

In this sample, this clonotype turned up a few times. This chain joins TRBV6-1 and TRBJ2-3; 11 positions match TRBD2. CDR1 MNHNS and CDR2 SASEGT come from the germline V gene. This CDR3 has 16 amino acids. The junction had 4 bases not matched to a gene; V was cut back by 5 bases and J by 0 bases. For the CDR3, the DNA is TGTGCCAGCAGTAGGGGACTAGCGGCCAGCACAGATACGCAGTATTTT. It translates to CASSRGLAASTDTQYF.

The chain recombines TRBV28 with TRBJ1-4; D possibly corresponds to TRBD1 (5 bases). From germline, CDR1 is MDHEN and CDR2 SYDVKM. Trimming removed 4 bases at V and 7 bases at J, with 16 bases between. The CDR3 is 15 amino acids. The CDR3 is CASSSPEGPSEKLFF. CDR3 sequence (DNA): TGTGCCAGCAGTTCCCCAGAGGGGCCTAGTGAAAAACTGTTTTTT.

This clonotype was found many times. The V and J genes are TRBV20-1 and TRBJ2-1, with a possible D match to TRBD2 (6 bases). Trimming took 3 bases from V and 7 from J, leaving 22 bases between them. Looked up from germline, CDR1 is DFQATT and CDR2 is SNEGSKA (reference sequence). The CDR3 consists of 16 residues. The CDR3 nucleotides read TGCAGTGCTAGCCGTTTTAGGCAGGGAGGAGGTAATGAGCAGTTCTTC. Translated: CSASRFRQGGGNEQFF.

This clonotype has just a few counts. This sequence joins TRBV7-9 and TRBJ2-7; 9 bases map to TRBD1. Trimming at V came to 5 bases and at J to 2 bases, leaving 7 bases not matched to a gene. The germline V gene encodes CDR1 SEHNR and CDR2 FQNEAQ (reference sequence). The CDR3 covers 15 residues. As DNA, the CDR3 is TGTGCCAGCAGCCCTCTGACAGGGGGGACCTACGAGCAGTACTTC. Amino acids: CASSPLTGGTYEQYF.